This TCR beta chain was documented in a study of radiotherapy plus CTLA-4 blockade in lung cancer. Study context: Among patients, less than 20% showed objective responses, and approximately 29% had disease control.

The protocol was immunoSEQ multiplex PCR, while the TCRdb copy is restricted to in-frame clones and leaves out a portion. The data contain approximately 97,000 clones, 80% to 90% of them singletons. Study conclusions and caveats: Blood-borne expansion of tumor-derived TCR clones followed radiotherapy plus ipilimumab. Increased serum interferon-beta after radiation also reportedly predicted response strongly.

CTLA-4 blockade using ipilimumab, together with focal radiation, was received by patients with chemo-refractory metastatic non-small-cell lung cancer. Regarding this clone: Its antigen is as yet unknown.

Germline CDR1 reads SGDLS; CDR2 reads YYNGEE. This CDR3 spans 14 amino acids. The specimen was peripheral blood, collected from a patient treated with radiotherapy plus ipilimumab. This sequence joins TRBV9 and TRBJ2-5; no clear D gene. The J call may be incorrect, as the DNA end agrees better with TRBJ2-7. This clonotype was obtained from a human donor with non-small cell lung cancer who had stable disease on radiotherapy plus ipilimumab. The CDR3 nucleotides are TGTGCCAGCAGCGTAAACACCGTCTCCTACGAGCAGTACTTC. This encodes CASSVNTVSYEQYF.